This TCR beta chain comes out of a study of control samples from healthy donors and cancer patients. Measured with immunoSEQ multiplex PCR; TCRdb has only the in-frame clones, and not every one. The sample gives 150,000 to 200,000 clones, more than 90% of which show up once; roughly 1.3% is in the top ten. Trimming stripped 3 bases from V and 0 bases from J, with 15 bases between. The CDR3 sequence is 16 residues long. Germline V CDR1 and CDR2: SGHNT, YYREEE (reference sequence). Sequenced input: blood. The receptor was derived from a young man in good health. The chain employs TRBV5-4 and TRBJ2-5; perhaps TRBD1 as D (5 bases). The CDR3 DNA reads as TGTGCCAGCAGCTGGGGCGTATCCCGGGACCAAGAGACCCAGTACTTC. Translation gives CASSWGVSRDQETQYF.